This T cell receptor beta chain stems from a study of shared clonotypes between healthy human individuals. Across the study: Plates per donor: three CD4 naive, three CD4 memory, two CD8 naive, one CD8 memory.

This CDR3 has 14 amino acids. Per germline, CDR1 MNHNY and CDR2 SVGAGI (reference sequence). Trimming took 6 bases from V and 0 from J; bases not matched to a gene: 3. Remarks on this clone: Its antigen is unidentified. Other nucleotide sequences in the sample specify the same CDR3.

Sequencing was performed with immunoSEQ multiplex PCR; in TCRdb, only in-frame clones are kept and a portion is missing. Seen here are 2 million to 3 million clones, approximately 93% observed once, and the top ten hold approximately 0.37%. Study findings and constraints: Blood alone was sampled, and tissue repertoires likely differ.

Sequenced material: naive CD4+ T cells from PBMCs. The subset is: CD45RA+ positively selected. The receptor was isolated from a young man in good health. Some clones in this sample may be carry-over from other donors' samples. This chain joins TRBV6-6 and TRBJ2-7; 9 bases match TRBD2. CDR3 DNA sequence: TGTGCCAGCAGACGTAGCGGGAGCTCCTACGAGCAGTACTTC. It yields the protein CASRRSGSSYEQYF.